These 27 T cell receptor beta chains were all obtained from the same sample, sequenced in a study of PD-1 blockade in mismatch repair-deficient tumors (dated by TCRdb to 2016 to 2017). What the time point label conveys for this sample: peripheral blood 12 weeks after first pembrolizumab dose. Libraries were built with the immunoSEQ multiplex PCR assay. TCRdb limited this immuneACCESS table to in-frame rearrangements with V and J called. A share of clones is missing; checked studies link under half to unresolved V genes, and the rest is unexplained. Within this sample are roughly 25,000 clones, with 83% of them counted one time only. The top ten constitute 20% of the sample. This specimen consisted of peripheral blood, obtained 12 weeks after starting pembrolizumab. These receptors were obtained from an adult with mismatch repair-deficient cancer.

The chain uses TRBV28 and TRBJ2-3; maybe TRBD1 (6 bases). CDR1 is MDHEN, CDR2 SYDVKM, per germline. The V end was cut by 3 bases, the J end by 1 base, with 14 bases between. The CDR3 is 16 amino acids. The CDR3 DNA sequence: TGTGCCAGCAGTTTCTCCAGGGCAGGGGGCACAGATACGCAGTATTTT. Translating gives CASSFSRAGGTDTQYF.

V gene TRBV6-4 combines with J gene TRBJ2-3, with D possibly matching TRBD2 (6 bases). Trimming stripped 0 bases from V and 3 bases from J, with 16 bases between. The CDR3 length is 17 residues. The V gene's germline CDR1 is MRHNA and CDR2 SNTAGT. CDR3 in DNA: TGTGCCAGCAGTGACTCGGGCGGCGGGGCGGGGACAGATACGCAGTATTTT. It is translated as CASSDSGGGAGTDTQYF.

The gene calls are TRBV5-6 and TRBJ2-7; D might be TRBD2 (7 bases). The CDR3 totals 16 residues. With 4 bases removed from V and 2 bases from J, the gap between germline ends came to 19 bases. Germline V gives CDR1 SGHDT, CDR2 YYEEEE. CDR3 nucleotide sequence: TGTGCCAGCAGCGCGGCAATGGGGGGGGCCCCCTACGAGCAGTACTTC. As protein: CASSAAMGGAPYEQYF.

This clone was found once. The J gene is TRBJ2-5, the V gene TRBV4-2; the match to TRBD1 covers 7 bases. The CDR3 is made up of 16 amino acids. Germline CDR1 LGHNA, CDR2 YNFKEQ. The trim removed 0 bases at V and 0 bases at J, leaving 4 bases unmatched. CDR3 protein: CASSQEAGTDQETQYF. DNA of the CDR3: TGTGCCAGCAGCCAAGAAGCCGGGACAGACCAAGAGACCCAGTACTTC.

The chain uses TRBV5-1 and TRBJ2-6; a weak D match, TRBD2 (6 bases). The ends were cut back, 5 bases at V and 0 bases at J, with 9 bases in the middle. The CDR3 runs 15 residues. Germline V lookup: CDR1 SGHRS, CDR2 YFSETQ. The CDR3 coding sequence is TGCGCCAGCAGTTCCGGGGGCTCTGGGGCCAACGTCCTGACTTTC. Protein sequence: CASSSGGSGANVLTF.

This sequence joins TRBV16 and TRBJ2-7, with D uncertain. This CDR3 spans 15 amino acids. Germline V gene lookup returns CDR1 KGHSY and CDR2 FQNENV. Trimming pared 0 bases from V and 5 bases from J, leaving 14 bases between. The chain's CDR3 is CASSQSDFVTHEQYF. The CDR3 DNA sequence: TGTGCCAGCAGCCAATCTGATTTTGTCACCCACGAGCAGTACTTC.

The V call is TRBV7-9, the J call TRBJ1-4; D unclear. Germline V gene lookup returns CDR1 SEHNR and CDR2 FQNEAQ (reference sequence). The CDR3 totals 14 residues. Trimming shortened V by 5 bases and J by 0 bases, and 7 bases separated the two germline ends. In nucleotides, the CDR3 is TGTGCCAGCAGCGGAAGACCAACTAATGAAAAACTGTTTTTT. It yields the protein CASSGRPTNEKLFF. Looking up the rest from reference TRBV7-9 and TRBJ1-4 gives the full variable domain: DTGVSQNPRHKITKRGQNVTFRCDPISEHNRLYWYRQTLGQGPEFLTYFQNEAQLEKSRLLSDRFSAERPKGSFSTLEIQRTEQGDSAMYLCASSGRPTNEKLFFGSGTQLSVL.

With regard to this clone: The sample has other DNA sequences that encode this CDR3 too. The chain employs TRBV2 and TRBJ2-5; 7 bases are a match to TRBD1. Germline CDR1 and CDR2: SNHLY and FYNNEI. CDR3 length: 13 amino acids. V trimming: 10 bases; J trimming: 1 base; junction bases outside the gene matches: 6. CDR3 sequence: CATGTVFQETQYF. CDR3 coding DNA: TGTGCCACCGGGACAGTCTTCCAAGAGACCCAGTACTTC. Complete variable domain (other parts from reference TRBV2 and TRBJ2-5): EPEVTQTPSHQVTQMGQEVILRCVPISNHLYFYWYRQILGQKVEFLVSFYNNEISEKSEIFDDQFSVERPDGSNFTLKIRSTKLEDSAMYFCATGTVFQETQYFGPGTRLLVL.

DNA for the CDR3: TGCGCCAGCAGCGGGGGACTAGCGGGACGCACAGATACGCAGTATTTT. It is translated as CASSGGLAGRTDTQYF. The rearrangement uses TRBV5-1 and TRBJ2-3; 13 positions match TRBD2. This CDR3 is 16 amino acids long. V lost 4 bases, J lost 1 base, and 3 bases stayed unmatched. The germline V gene encodes CDR1 SGHRS and CDR2 YFSETQ.

This clone was counted between two and nine times. The chain couples TRBV7-9 to TRBJ2-7; maybe TRBD2 (6 bases). The length of the CDR3 is 14 residues. Germline lookup yields CDR1 SEHNR and CDR2 FQNEAQ (reference sequence). V was clipped by 4 bases and J by 3 bases, with 13 bases between them. CDR3 nucleotides: TGTGCCAGCAGCTCCGGACTAACGAACTACGAGCAGTACTTC. This codes for CASSSGLTNYEQYF.

This rearrangement joins TRBV9 to TRBJ2-1; 9 bases align to TRBD1. The V gene's germline CDR1 is SGDLS and CDR2 YYNGEE. V gave up 4 bases and J gave up 5 bases; unmatched junction bases: 7. This CDR3 comprises 15 residues. CDR3 bases: TGTGCCAGCAGCTTCGGGACAGGGTCCCACAATGAGCAGTTCTTC. Its translation is CASSFGTGSHNEQFF.

The chain has TRBV2 and TRBJ2-2, with D possibly TRBD1 on 6 matching bases. The CDR3 is made up of 15 amino acids. Trimming pared 6 bases from V and 4 bases from J, leaving 15 bases between. CDR1 is SNHLY and CDR2 is FYNNEI in the germline V gene. CDR3 nucleotide sequence: TGTGCCAGCAGCGCCCTTACAGGGAGCACCGGGGAGCTGTTTTTT. Translated, it gives CASSALTGSTGELFF.

The genes are TRBV5-1 and TRBJ2-1; 13 nucleotides match TRBD2. V was pared by 7 bases and J by 7 bases, with 8 bases of the junction left unmatched. The CDR3 is made up of 15 amino acids. Germline loops: CDR1 SGHRS, CDR2 YFSETQ. The CDR3 DNA is TGCGCCAGCCGACTAGCGGGAGGTATATGGAATGAGCAGTTCTTC. It codes for CASRLAGGIWNEQFF.

The V call is TRBV7-8, the J call TRBJ2-5; either TRBD1 or TRBD2 may fit D (6 bases each). Trimming took 1 base from V and 6 from J, leaving 24 bases between them. Germline V gene data show CDR1 as SGHVS and CDR2 as FQNEAQ. The CDR3 consists of 18 residues. The chain's CDR3 is CASSLVSRGQRFEKTQYF. The DNA for the CDR3 is TGTGCCAGCAGCTTAGTATCTCGGGGGCAACGATTTGAGAAGACCCAGTACTTC.

The chain has TRBV19 and TRBJ1-2, with 8 nucleotides matching TRBD1. The germline V gene encodes CDR1 LNHDA and CDR2 SQIVND (reference sequence). The CDR3 has 18 amino acids. The junction had 19 bases not matched to a gene; V was cut back by 5 bases and J by 5 bases. The CDR3 spells CASSPNGGVRGPRYGYTF. In DNA, the CDR3 is TGTGCCAGTAGTCCAAACGGGGGCGTCAGGGGGCCTAGGTATGGCTACACCTTC.

The V gene is TRBV6-1, the J gene TRBJ1-1; no clear D gene. Germline CDR1 is MNHNS and CDR2 is SASEGT. Trimming shortened V by 2 bases and J by 0 bases, and 10 bases separated the two germline ends. The CDR3 length is 15 residues. The CDR3 region is CASSEIRVVNTEAFF. The DNA for the CDR3 is TGTGCCAGCAGTGAAATAAGGGTAGTGAACACTGAAGCTTTCTTT.

The chain links TRBV19 to TRBJ2-4; 15 nucleotides align to TRBD2. Germline V CDR1 and CDR2: LNHDA, SQIVND (reference sequence). The length of the CDR3 is 15 residues. Losses at the gene ends were 8 bases for V and 6 bases for J; bases not matched to a gene: 5. In DNA, the CDR3 is TGTGCCAGTCTTGGACTAGCGGGAGGGAGAAACATTCAGTACTTC. It specifies CASLGLAGGRNIQYF.

The chain carries TRBV6-6 and TRBJ1-1; a weak D match, TRBD1 (6 bases). Germline CDR1 and CDR2: MNHNY and SVGAGI (reference sequence). Trimming shortened V by 5 bases and J by 1 base, and 17 bases separated the two germline ends. The CDR3 runs 16 residues. CDR3 sequence (DNA): TGTGCCAGCAGTCAACAGGGATTTTATTCGAACACTGAAGCTTTCTTT. Amino acid sequence: CASSQQGFYSNTEAFF.

V gene TRBV5-6 combines with J gene TRBJ2-5; 12 nucleotides line up with TRBD2. Trimming removed 0 bases from V and 4 bases from J; junction bases left unmatched: 1. The CDR3 is 15 residues long. CDR1 and CDR2 from the germline V gene are SGHDT and YYEEEE. CDR3 DNA: TGTGCCAGCAGCTTGGCGACTAGCGGGAGAGAGACCCAGTACTTC. The encoded protein is CASSLATSGRETQYF.

The chain recombines TRBV2 with TRBJ2-7, with D tentatively TRBD1 (5 bases). From germline, CDR1 is SNHLY and CDR2 FYNNEI. The length of the CDR3 is 15 residues. Trimming shortened V by 5 bases and J by 0 bases, and 14 bases separated the two germline ends. CDR3 coding DNA: TGTGCCAGCAGTTTAGGGGCCGTGAGCTCCTACGAGCAGTACTTC. Its protein product is CASSLGAVSSYEQYF.

The gene calls are TRBV18 and TRBJ2-6; a possible D gene is TRBD1 (5 bases). The CDR3 length is 17 residues. V was shortened by 6 bases and J by 0 bases, with 15 bases between the two germline ends. The germline V gene encodes CDR1 KGHSH and CDR2 LQKENI. The CDR3 reads CASSPAGFSSGANVLTF. CDR3 sequence (DNA): TGTGCCAGCTCCCCTGCAGGGTTCTCCTCTGGGGCCAACGTCCTGACTTTC.

This clone was recorded only once. The chain uses TRBV27 and TRBJ2-7; 9 bases align to TRBD1. The CDR3 sequence is 14 residues long. Germline V lookup: CDR1 MNHEY, CDR2 SMNVEV (reference sequence). Trimming removed 3 bases from V and 7 bases from J; junction bases left unmatched: 7. The CDR3 sequence is CASSFTGTGSEQYF. The CDR3 nucleotides are TGTGCCAGCAGTTTTACCGGGACAGGGTCGGAGCAGTACTTC.

This chain links TRBV19 with TRBJ1-5; 8 nucleotides align to TRBD1. The junction had 7 bases not matched to a gene; V was cut back by 5 bases and J by 4 bases. This CDR3 is built from 15 residues. Germline V lookup: CDR1 LNHDA, CDR2 SQIVND (reference sequence). The CDR3 is CASSPVDRENQPQHF. CDR3 coding DNA: TGTGCCAGTAGTCCGGTGGACAGGGAAAATCAGCCCCAGCATTTT.

J is TRBJ1-4 and V is TRBV11-3; D unresolved. Trimming stripped 4 bases from V and 7 bases from J, with 10 bases between. Germline V lookup: CDR1 SGHNT, CDR2 YENEEA. The CDR3 length is 13 residues. CDR3: CASSSRPGEKLFF. CDR3 nucleotide sequence: TGTGCCAGCAGCTCCCGACCTGGTGAAAAACTGTTTTTT.

In its sample, this clone was seen once. The genes are TRBV6-5 and TRBJ2-1, with D perhaps TRBD2 (6 bases). This CDR3 has 15 residues. The germline CDR1 and CDR2 sequences are MNHEY and SVGAGI. The V end was cut by 6 bases, the J end by 0 bases, with 12 bases between. The CDR3 bases are TGTGCCAGCAGGACGACTAGTAGCTCCTACAATGAGCAGTTCTTC. It is translated as CASRTTSSSYNEQFF.

The chain links TRBV2 to TRBJ2-3, with no clear D. The ends were cut back, 7 bases at V and 2 bases at J, with 16 bases in the middle. The germline V gene encodes CDR1 SNHLY and CDR2 FYNNEI. CDR3 length equals 15 residues. This CDR3 reads CASTLQRRYTDTQYF. The CDR3, as DNA: TGTGCCAGCACCCTACAGAGACGATACACAGATACGCAGTATTTT.

A few counts support this clone. This sample includes further DNA sequences coding for the same CDR3. The rearrangement uses TRBV6-4 and TRBJ2-1; D unresolved. CDR3 length: 13 residues. From germline, CDR1 is MRHNA and CDR2 SNTAGT. Between the trimmed V and J ends, which lost 0 bases and 5 bases, there was a span of 5 bases. The DNA of the CDR3 is TGTGCCAGCAGTGACTCAGACAACAATGAGCAGTTCTTC. Translating it yields CASSDSDNNEQFF.